Below, one T cell receptor beta chain is given with its context. This specimen belongs to a study of blood T cell repertoires in COVID-19. Per the original methods: How many nucleated cells were present was estimated from reference gene primer amplification. Libraries were prepared by immunoSEQ multiplex PCR; TCRdb keeps only in-frame clonotypes and omits some of them. The V and J calls and clone size were taken over from that table, and D and trimming were inferred from the DNA. The table lists about 34,000 clones, roughly 77% of them singletons, with around 15% in the top ten. The CDR3 has 14 residues. Germline V gives CDR1 LNHDA, CDR2 SQIVND (reference sequence). The V gene end was trimmed by 5 bases and the J gene end by 4 bases; junction bases not matched to a gene: 3.

This chain uses TRBV19 with TRBJ1-5; 9 bases are a match to TRBD1. Sequencing was done on a sample of peripheral blood. This sequence was found in a man aged 80 or over with active or convalescent COVID-19. CDR3 coding DNA: TGTGCCAGTAGTTCACAGGGGGCGAATCAGCCCCAGCATTTT. It codes for CASSSQGANQPQHF. The entire variable domain, with the rest obtained from reference TRBV19 and TRBJ1-5, is as follows: DGGITQSPKYLFRKEGQNVTLSCEQNLNHDAMYWYRQDPGQGLRLIYYSQIVNDFQKGDIAEGYSVSREKKESFPLTVTSAQKNPTAFYLCASSSQGANQPQHFGDGTRLSIL.